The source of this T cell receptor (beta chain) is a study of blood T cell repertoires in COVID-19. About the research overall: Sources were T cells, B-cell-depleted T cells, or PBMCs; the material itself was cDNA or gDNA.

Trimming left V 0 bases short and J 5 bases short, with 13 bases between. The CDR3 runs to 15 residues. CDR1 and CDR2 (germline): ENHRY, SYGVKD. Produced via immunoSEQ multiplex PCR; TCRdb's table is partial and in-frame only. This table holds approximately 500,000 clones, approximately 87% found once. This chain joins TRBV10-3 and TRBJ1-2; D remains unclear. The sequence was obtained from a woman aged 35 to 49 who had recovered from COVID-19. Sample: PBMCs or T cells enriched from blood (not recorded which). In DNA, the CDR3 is TGTGCCATCAGTGAGTCGGAGGCTGAGAAGTATGGCTACACCTTC. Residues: CAISESEAEKYGYTF.